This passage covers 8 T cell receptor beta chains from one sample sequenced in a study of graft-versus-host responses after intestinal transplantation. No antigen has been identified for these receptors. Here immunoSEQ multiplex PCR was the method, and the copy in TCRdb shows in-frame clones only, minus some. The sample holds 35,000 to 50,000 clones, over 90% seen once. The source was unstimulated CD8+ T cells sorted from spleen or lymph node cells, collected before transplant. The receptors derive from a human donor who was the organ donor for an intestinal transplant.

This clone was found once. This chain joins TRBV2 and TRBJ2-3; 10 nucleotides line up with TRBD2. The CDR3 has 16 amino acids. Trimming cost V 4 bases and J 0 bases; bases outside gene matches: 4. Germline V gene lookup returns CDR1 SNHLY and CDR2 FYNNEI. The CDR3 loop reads CASSGSSGGSTDTQYF. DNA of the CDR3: TGTGCCAGCAGTGGGTCTAGCGGGGGAAGCACAGATACGCAGTATTTT.

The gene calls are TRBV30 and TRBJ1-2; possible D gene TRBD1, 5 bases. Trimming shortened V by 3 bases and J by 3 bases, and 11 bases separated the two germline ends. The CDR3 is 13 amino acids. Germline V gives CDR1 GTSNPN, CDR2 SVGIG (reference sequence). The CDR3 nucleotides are TGTGCCTGGAGCTTGGGGGGGGACTATGGCTACACCTTC. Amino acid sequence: CAWSLGGDYGYTF.

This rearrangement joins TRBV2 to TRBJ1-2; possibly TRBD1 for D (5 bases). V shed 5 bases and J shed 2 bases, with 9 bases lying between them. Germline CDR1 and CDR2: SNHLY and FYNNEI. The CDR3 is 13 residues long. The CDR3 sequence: CASSPGTNYGYTF. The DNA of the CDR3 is TGTGCCAGCAGTCCAGGGACCAACTATGGCTACACCTTC.

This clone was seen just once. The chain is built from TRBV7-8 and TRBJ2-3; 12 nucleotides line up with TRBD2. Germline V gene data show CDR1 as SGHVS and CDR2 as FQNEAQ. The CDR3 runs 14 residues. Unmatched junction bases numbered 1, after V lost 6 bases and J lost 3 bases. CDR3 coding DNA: TGTGCCAGCAGGACTAGCGGGGGAACAGATACGCAGTATTTT. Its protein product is CASRTSGGTDTQYF.

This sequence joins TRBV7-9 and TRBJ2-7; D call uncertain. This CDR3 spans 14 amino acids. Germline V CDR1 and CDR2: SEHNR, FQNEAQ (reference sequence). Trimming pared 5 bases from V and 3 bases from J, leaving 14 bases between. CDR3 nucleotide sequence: TGTGCCAGCAGCCCCCTGGTCTGGGGCTACGAGCAGTACTTC. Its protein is CASSPLVWGYEQYF.

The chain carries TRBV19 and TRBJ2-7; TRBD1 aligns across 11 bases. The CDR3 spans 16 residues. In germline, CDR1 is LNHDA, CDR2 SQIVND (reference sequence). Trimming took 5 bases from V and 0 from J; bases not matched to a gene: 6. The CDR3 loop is CASSPGQGAFSYEQYF. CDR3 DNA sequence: TGTGCCAGTAGTCCAGGACAGGGGGCCTTCTCCTACGAGCAGTACTTC.

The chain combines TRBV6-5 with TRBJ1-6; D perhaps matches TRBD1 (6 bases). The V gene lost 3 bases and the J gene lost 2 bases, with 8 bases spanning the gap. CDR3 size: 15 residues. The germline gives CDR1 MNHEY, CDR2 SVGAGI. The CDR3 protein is CASSYQGPYNSPLHF. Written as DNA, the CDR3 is TGTGCCAGCAGTTATCAGGGGCCCTATAATTCACCCCTCCACTTT.

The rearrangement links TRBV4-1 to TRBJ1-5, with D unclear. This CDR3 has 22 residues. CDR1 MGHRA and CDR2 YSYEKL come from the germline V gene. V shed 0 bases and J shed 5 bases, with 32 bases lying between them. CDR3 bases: TGCGCCAGCAGCCAAGAACCCCTCAAATGGGGAGGAAGTAGAGGTCGGGATCAGCCCCAGCATTTT. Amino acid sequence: CASSQEPLKWGGSRGRDQPQHF.